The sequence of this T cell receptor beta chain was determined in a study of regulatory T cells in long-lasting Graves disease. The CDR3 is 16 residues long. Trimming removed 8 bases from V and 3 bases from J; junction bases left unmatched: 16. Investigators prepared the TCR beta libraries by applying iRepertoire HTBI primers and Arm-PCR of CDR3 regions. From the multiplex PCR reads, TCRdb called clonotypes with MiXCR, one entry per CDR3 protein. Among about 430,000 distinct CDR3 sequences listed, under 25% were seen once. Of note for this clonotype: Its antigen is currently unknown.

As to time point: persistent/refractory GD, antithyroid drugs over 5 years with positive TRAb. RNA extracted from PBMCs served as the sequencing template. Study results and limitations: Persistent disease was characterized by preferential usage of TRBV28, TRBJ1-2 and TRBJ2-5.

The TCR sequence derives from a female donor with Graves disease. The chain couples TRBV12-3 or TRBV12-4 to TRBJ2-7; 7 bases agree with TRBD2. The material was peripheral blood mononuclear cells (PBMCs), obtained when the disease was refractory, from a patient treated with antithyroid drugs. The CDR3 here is CASSPVVASGNYEQYF. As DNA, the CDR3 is TGTGCCAGCTCACCAGTGGTTGCTAGCGGCAACTACGAGCAGTACTTC.